This T cell receptor (beta chain) came from a study of blood T cell repertoires in COVID-19. Authors' processing steps: Amplifying reference gene primers gave estimates of nucleated cell counts. Assay: immunoSEQ multiplex PCR; the TCRdb copy retains only in-frame clones and omits some. V and J calls and clone size follow that table, whereas D and trimming were derived from the DNA. This repertoire shows some 30,000 clones, roughly 84% found once; its top ten account for 9% to 10%. Trimming left V 3 bases short and J 3 bases short, with 9 bases between. CDR3 length: 14 residues. Germline CDR1 LGHDT, CDR2 YNNKEL (reference sequence).

V is TRBV3-1 (or the pseudogene TRBV3-2) and J is TRBJ1-5; perhaps TRBD1 as D (5 bases). This sequence was found in a man older than 75 with active COVID-19. Sample: peripheral blood. The CDR3 loop is CASSHRTSNQPQHF. CDR3 DNA sequence: TGTGCCAGCAGCCACCGGACATCCAATCAGCCCCAGCATTTT.